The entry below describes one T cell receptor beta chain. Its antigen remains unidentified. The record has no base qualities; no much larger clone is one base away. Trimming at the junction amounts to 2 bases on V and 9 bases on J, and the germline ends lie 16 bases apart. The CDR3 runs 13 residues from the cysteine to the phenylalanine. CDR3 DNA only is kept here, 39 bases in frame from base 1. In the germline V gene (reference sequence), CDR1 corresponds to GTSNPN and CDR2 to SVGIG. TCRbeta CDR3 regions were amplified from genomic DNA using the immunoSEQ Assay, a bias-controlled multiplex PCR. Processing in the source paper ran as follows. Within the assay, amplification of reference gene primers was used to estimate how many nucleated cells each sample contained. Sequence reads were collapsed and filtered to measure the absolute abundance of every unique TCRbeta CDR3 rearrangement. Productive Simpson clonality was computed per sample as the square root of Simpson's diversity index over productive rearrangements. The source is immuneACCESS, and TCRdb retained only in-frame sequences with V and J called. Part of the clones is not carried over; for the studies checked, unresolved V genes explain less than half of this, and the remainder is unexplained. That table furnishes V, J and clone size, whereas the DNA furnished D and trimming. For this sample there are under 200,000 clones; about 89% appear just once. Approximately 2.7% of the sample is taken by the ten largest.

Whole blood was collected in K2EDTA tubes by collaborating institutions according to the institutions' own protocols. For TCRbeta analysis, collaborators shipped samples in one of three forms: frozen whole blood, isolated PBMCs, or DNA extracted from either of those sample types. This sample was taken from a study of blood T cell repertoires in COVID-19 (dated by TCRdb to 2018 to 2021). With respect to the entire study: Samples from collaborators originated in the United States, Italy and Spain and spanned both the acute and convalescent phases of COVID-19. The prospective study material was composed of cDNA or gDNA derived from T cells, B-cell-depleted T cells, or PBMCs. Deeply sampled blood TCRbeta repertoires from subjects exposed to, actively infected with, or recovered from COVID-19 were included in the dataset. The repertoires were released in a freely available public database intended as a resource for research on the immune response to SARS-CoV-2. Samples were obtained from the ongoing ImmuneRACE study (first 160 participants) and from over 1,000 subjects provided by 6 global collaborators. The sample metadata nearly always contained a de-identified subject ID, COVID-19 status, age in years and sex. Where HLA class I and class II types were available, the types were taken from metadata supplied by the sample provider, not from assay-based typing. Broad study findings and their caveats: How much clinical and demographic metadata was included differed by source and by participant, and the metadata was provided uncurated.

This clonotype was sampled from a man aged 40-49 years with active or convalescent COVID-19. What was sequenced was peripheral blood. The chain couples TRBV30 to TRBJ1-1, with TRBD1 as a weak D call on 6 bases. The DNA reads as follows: TGTGCCTGGAGTAGGGGGATTGCGCTACAAGCTTTCTTT. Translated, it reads CAWSRGIALQAFF.